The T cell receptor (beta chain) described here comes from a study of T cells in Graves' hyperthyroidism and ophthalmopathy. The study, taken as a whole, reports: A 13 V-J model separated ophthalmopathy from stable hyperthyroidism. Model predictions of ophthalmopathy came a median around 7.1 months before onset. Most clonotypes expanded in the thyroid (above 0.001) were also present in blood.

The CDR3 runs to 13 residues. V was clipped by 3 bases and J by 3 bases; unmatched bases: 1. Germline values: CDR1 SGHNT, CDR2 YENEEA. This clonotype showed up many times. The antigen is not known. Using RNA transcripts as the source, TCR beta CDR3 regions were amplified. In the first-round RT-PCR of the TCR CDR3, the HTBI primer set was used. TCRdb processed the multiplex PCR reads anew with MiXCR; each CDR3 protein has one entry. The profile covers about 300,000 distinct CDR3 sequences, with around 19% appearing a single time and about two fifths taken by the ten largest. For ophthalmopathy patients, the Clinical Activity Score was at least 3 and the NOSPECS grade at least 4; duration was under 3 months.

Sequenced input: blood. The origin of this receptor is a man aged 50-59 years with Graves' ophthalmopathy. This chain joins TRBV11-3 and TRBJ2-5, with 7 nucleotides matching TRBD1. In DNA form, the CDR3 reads TGTGCCAGCAGCTTTACAGGGGAAGAGACCCAGTACTTC. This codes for CASSFTGEETQYF.